The present T cell receptor (beta chain) was sequenced within a study of PD-L1 blockade in urothelial cancer. On the study more broadly: The study started patients on atezolizumab around 2014, giving 1,200 mg intravenously every 3 weeks. Peripheral blood specimens exhibited a median yield of approximately 140,000 T cells.

As for time point: pretreatment peripheral blood. Samples were collected from each patient before treatment and during treatment. Each patient gave between 1 and 8 of them in total. The method was immunoSEQ multiplex PCR; TCRdb's version includes in-frame clones alone and lacks a portion of them. This table holds around 35,000 clones, under 90% found once. The sequence derives from a man aged 60 to 75 with urothelial cancer. Sequencing was performed on PBMCs, taken around atezolizumab (anti-PD-L1) treatment.

CDR3 DNA: TGCGCCAGCAGCACGACAGGGGGCAATACTAATGAAAAACTGTTTTTT. It specifies CASSTTGGNTNEKLFF. The J gene is TRBJ1-4, the V gene TRBV5-1; 10 positions agree with TRBD1. Germline CDR1 is SGHRS and CDR2 is YFSETQ. J gave up 2 bases and V 4 bases, and 5 bases lay outside the gene matches. CDR3 length: 16 amino acids.